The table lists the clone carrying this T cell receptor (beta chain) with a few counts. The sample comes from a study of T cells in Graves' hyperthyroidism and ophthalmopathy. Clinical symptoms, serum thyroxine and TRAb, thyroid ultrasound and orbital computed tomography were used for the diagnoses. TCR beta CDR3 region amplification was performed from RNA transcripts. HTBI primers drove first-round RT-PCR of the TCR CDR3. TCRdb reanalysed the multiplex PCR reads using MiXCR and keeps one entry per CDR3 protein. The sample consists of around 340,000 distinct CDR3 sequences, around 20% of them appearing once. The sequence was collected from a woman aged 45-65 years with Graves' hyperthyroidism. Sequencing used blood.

Written as DNA, the CDR3 is TGTGCCAGTAGTCCGCCGGGACAGGGTTATGAGCAGTTCTTC. This encodes CASSPPGQGYEQFF. The chain has TRBV19 and TRBJ2-1; 9 nucleotides align to TRBD1. The germline V gene has CDR1 LNHDA and CDR2 SQIVND (reference sequence). V shed 5 bases and J 8 bases; nucleotides not matched to a gene: 7. The CDR3 is 14 residues long.